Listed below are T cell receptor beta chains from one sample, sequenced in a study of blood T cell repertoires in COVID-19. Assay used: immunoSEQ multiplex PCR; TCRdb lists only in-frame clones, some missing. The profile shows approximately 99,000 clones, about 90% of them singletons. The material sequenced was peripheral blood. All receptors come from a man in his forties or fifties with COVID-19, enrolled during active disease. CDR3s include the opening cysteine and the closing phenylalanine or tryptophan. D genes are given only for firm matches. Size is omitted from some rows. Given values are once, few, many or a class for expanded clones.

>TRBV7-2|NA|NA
CASSLVWQGGSYTF
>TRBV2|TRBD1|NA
CASSRGQGREQYF
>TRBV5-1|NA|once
CASSLEGGGNQPQHF
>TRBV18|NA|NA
CASSQGTSYGYTF
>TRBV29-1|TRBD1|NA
CSVVPRTGSYEQYF
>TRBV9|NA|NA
CASSVEGANTGELFF
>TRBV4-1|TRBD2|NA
CASSQGLAGPSNTGELFF
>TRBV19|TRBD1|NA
CASSRNPGQGNQPQHF
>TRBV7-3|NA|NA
CASSLSQGSTQYF
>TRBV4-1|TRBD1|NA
CASSQGGGITDTQYF
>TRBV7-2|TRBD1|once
CASSSYVGQGYNEQFF
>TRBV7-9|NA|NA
CASRGSRNTEAFF
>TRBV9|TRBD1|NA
CASSKGQGTYEQYF
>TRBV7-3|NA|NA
CASSLQGFEDNEQFF